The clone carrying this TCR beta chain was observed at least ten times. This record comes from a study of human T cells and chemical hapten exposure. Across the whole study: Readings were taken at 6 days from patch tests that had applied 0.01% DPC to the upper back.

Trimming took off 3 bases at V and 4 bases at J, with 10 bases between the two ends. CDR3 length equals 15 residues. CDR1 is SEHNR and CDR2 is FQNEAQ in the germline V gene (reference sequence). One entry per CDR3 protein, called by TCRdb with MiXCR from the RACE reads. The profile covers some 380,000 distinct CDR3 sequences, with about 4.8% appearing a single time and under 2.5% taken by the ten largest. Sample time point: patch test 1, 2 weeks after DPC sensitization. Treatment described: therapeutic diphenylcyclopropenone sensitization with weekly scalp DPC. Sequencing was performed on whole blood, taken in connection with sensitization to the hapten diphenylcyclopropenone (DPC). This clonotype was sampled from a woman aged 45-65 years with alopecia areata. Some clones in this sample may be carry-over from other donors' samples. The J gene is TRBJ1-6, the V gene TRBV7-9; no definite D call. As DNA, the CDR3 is TGTGCCAGCAGCTTCACCGCACCTTATAATTCACCCCTCCACTTT. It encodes CASSFTAPYNSPLHF.